This T cell receptor (beta chain) was obtained from a study of cytomegalovirus exposure and HLA in healthy donors. The germline V gene has CDR1 SEHNR and CDR2 FQNEAQ (reference sequence). V shed 2 bases, J shed 3 bases, and the junction held 6 bases outside the gene matches. This CDR3 region has 15 residues. Study results and limitations: In vitro work confirmed that a few CMV-associated chains recognize CMV antigens. TCR beta V segments were, for the most part, productive about 87% or about 30% of the time in an earlier analysis. According to a later analysis, most TCR beta chains associated with CMV appeared HLA-restricted.

As concerns this clone: Its antigen is not identified.

It was with 60 Vbeta and 13 Jbeta primers that the PCR ran. Measured with immunoSEQ multiplex PCR; TCRdb has only the in-frame clones, and not every one. The top ten hold 2.5% to 3% of the sample, which has some 110,000 clones, about 80% seen once. The source of this sequence is a young woman in good health and CMV-seropositive. The V gene is TRBV7-9, the J gene TRBJ1-2, with 7 bases aligning to TRBD1. Sequencing was carried out using PBMCs. The CDR3 loop reads CASSLSSTGHYGYTF. In nucleotides, the CDR3 is TGTGCCAGCAGCTTATCTTCGACAGGGCACTATGGCTACACCTTC. Full variable domain (missing parts from reference TRBV7-9 and TRBJ1-2): DTGVSQNPRHKITKRGQNVTFRCDPISEHNRLYWYRQTLGQGPEFLTYFQNEAQLEKSRLLSDRFSAERPKGSFSTLEIQRTEQGDSAMYLCASSLSSTGHYGYTFGSGTRLTVV.